The 4 T cell receptor beta chains below come from one sample, sequenced in a study of beta chain features in type 1 diabetes. All of the isolated RNA was reverse transcribed, so expressed TCRB transcripts were sequenced. Data came from immunoSEQ multiplex PCR; TCRdb stores just in-frame clones and leaves some out. The sample records some 900,000 clones, under 20% being singletons. The sequenced sample consisted of naive CD4+ T cells from blood. Source of these receptors: a young woman in good health.

About this clone: Different DNA sequences within this sample yield the same CDR3. The chain carries TRBV7-2 and TRBJ2-7, with 12 bases that match TRBD2. Looked up from germline, CDR1 is SGHTA and CDR2 is FQGNSA. With V trimmed by 3 bases and J by 1 base, 1 base remained unmatched. This CDR3 contains 15 residues. The CDR3 spells CASSLGLAGSYEQYF. In DNA form, the CDR3 reads TGTGCCAGCAGCTTGGGACTAGCGGGTTCCTACGAGCAGTACTTC.

Concerning this clone itself: This same CDR3 is encoded by further DNA sequences in the sample. The chain has TRBV7-9 and TRBJ1-1; no firm D call. V was clipped by 1 base and J by 0 bases, with 3 bases between them. Germline-derived CDR1 and CDR2 are SEHNR and FQNEAQ (reference sequence). This CDR3 region has 13 residues. The CDR3 reads CASSLVMNTEAFF. The CDR3 region has the DNA TGTGCCAGCAGCTTAGTAATGAACACTGAAGCTTTCTTT.

This clone has only a few counts. This rearrangement joins TRBV6-5 to TRBJ2-1, with TRBD2 matching 12 bases. Per the germline V gene, CDR1 is MNHEY and CDR2 is SVGAGI. This CDR3 is 13 amino acids long. V lost 7 bases and J lost 6; bases outside the gene matches: 1. CDR3 in DNA: TGTGCCAGCATACTAGCGGGAGGCAATGAGCAGTTCTTC. The encoded protein is CASILAGGNEQFF.

In DNA, the CDR3 is TGTGCCAGCAGTTTTTGGAGGGGGAACACTGAAGCTTTCTTT. Translated, it gives CASSFWRGNTEAFF. The V gene is TRBV28, the J gene TRBJ1-1, with D perhaps matching TRBD1 (5 bases). The CDR3 covers 14 residues. Germline V gene data show CDR1 as MDHEN and CDR2 as SYDVKM. Trimming removed 3 bases at V and 1 base at J, with 9 bases between.